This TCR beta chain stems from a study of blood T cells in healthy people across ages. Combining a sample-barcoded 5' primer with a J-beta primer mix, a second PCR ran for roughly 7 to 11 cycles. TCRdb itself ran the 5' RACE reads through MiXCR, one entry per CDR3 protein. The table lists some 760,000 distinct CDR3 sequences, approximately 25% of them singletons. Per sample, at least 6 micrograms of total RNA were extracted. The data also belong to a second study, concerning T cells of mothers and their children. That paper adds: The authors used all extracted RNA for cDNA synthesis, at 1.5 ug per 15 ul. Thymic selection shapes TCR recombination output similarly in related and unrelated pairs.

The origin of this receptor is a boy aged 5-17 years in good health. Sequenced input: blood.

CDR3 protein: CASSRTGEAEKLFF. As DNA, the CDR3 is TGTGCCAGCAGTCGGACAGGGGAGGCTGAAAAACTGTTTTTT. The rearrangement joins TRBV7-8 to TRBJ1-4; 9 positions match TRBD1. V was pared by 6 bases and J by 7 bases, with 6 bases of the junction left unmatched. The CDR3 length is 14 residues. Germline CDR1 is SGHVS and CDR2 is FQNEAQ.